This T cell receptor beta chain was recovered during a study of Graves' ophthalmopathy and Graves' hyperthyroidism (dated by TCRdb to 2017 to 2018). Looking at the study overall: Peripheral blood samples were taken at the time of initial diagnosis, before any treatment was given. To tell Graves' ophthalmopathy apart from Graves' hyperthyroidism, and to predict which patients would progress to ophthalmopathy, the study relied on TCR beta repertoire signatures. In total, around 130 blood samples were TCR-sequenced: around 42 ophthalmopathy, some 75 hyperthyroidism and approximately 17 hyperthyroidism-to-ophthalmopathy patients. To explore V-J signatures that distinguish ophthalmopathy from hyperthyroidism, a discovery set of about a hundred patients was enrolled, made up of 43 with ophthalmopathy and around 57 with stable hyperthyroidism. For independent validation, a separate cohort was made up of roughly 19 hyperthyroidism patients plus 17 patients who later progressed from hyperthyroidism to ophthalmopathy. T-cell repertoires of thyroid tissue and blood were compared in 5 or 6 hyperthyroidism patients. Following sampling, methimazole starting at 30 mg daily was administered to hyperthyroidism patients, and high-dose intravenous methylprednisolone was administered to ophthalmopathy patients. The 100 discovery patients were randomly split 7:3 into training and test sets. The paper's findings and limits, for the study overall: In validation, the model predicted ophthalmopathy progression with more than 55% sensitivity and approximately 78% specificity; about a dozen predicted patients were CT-confirmed with GO in a median of approximately 6.5 months. Sample size was not predetermined statistically, and investigators were not blinded to group allocation. Most expanded thyroid clonotypes with a frequency above 0.001 also appeared in blood, which suggests that blood repertoires may reflect the immune response in the thyroid. In cross-validation, the 13-signature model distinguished ophthalmopathy from stable hyperthyroidism with about 90% sensitivity and about 81% specificity, while in the test set the corresponding values were about 80% and 75%.

The CDR3 spans 12 residues, from the cysteine through the phenylalanine. The kept DNA is CDR3 alone, 36 bases in frame from the first base. V was cut back by 4 bases and J by 2 bases, leaving a gap of 8 bases between them. The germline V gene (reference sequence) specifies GTSNPN as CDR1 and SVGIG as CDR2. Hyperthyroidism was considered stable if no progression to ophthalmopathy occurred within 18 months of follow-up. Patients with hyperthyroidism were aged 18 to 65 years, had been newly diagnosed, and had a disease duration of less than 2 months. Anyone with other autoimmune diseases, uncontrolled infections, pregnancy or lactation was excluded from the study. Clinical symptoms, serum thyroxine, TRAb, thyroid ultrasound and orbital computed tomography formed the basis of the diagnosis. Ficoll-Paque density gradient centrifugation was used to isolate PBMCs from approximately 11 ml of fresh peripheral blood. Total RNA was extracted using Trizol reagent, and RNA quality was checked on an Agilent 2100 Bioanalyzer.

For this clonotype: It has no known antigen specificity. No base quality values were provided; no much bigger clone lies one nucleotide off.

For repertoire sequencing, TCR beta CDR3 regions were amplified from RNA transcripts. A first-round RT-PCR used HTBI primers with the Qiagen OneStep RT-PCR kit, followed by a second-round multiplex PCR, size selection and purification. Sequencing of the libraries was carried out on an Illumina HiSeq2000 in paired-end mode with 100 bp reads. The authors' pipeline ran thus. SOAPnuke was used to process the reads, throwing out any read that had adapters, had uncalled bases, had a mean Phred below 15, or lacked an exact constant-primer or identifier match. COPE v1.2.5 was used to merge the high-quality paired reads. Unique nucleotide sequences were defined as clonotypes and aligned to IMGT TRB V, D and J references using MiTCR v1.1. Analysis was restricted to V-J combinations with a frequency above 0.0001, which covered 99% to 99.2% of repertoires. For each V-J combination, a TCR clonal expansion and chaos score was defined as the ratio of F50 clonal expansion to chaos observed in the TCRdist matrix. Welch's t-statistics and random forest were used to reduce the features to approximately 13 V-J combinations, which were then used as input to a naive Bayes classifier. Thyroid-blood repertoire similarity was quantified with the Morisita-Horn index. Starting from the raw public reads, TCRdb applied fastp trimming at Q25, assembled clones with MiXCR and retained in-frame beta chains. Duplicate CDR3 protein sequences are folded into a single record with the most common DNA and genes. The authors' filters were not applied to this entry. Counted in this sample were hundreds of thousands of distinct CDR3 sequences; roughly 20% of them appeared once. Together, the top ten hold approximately 6.9% of the sample.

Sequencing was done on a sample of peripheral blood. The sequence derives from a woman aged 18-29 years with stable Graves' hyperthyroidism. Some clones in this sample may be carry-over from other donors' samples. Donor details come from another sample of the same person, matched by shared clones. The rearranged chain carries TRBV30 and TRBJ1-1; no confident D gene assignment can be made. The base sequence is TGTGCCTGGAATCGAGATAACACTGAAGCTTTCTTT. It codes for CAWNRDNTEAFF. The reference TRBV30 and TRBJ1-1 proteins fill in what lies around the CDR3, so the full variable domain reads SQTIHQWPATLVQPVGSPLSLECTVEGTSNPNLYWYRQAAGRGLQLLFYSVGIGQISSEVPQNLSASRPQDRQFILSSKKLLLSDSGFYLCAWNRDNTEAFFGQGTRLTVV.